The source of this TCR beta chain is a study of T cell responses to AZD1222 COVID-19 vaccine. Study observations and caveats: Repertoires were obtained solely post-peak T cell response.

This clone was seen a single time. Its antigen is still unknown. Trimming removed 2 bases at V and 0 bases at J, with 15 bases between. Looked up from germline, CDR1 is SGHRS and CDR2 is YFSETQ. The CDR3 is 16 residues long. Sequencing was performed with immunoSEQ multiplex PCR; in TCRdb, only in-frame clones are kept and a portion is missing. This table has some 80,000 clones, approximately 87% appearing once. The chain combines TRBV5-1 with TRBJ2-7; tentatively, D is TRBD1 (6 bases). The material was peripheral blood, obtained on day 0 of AZD1222 vaccination. The clonotype originates from an adult in good health. DNA of the CDR3: TGCGCCAGCAGCTTCCTGCCTGGGACAACCTCCTACGAGCAGTACTTC. Translation gives CASSFLPGTTSYEQYF.